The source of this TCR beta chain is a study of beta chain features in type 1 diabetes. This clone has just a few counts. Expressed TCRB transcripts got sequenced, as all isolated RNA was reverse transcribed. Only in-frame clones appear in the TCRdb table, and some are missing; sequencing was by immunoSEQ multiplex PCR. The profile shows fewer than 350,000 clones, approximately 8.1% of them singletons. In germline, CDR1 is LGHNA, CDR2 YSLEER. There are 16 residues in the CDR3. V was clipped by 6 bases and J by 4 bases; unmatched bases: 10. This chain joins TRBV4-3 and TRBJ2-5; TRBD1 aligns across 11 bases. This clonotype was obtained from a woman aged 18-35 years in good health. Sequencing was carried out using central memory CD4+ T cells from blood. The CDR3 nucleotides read TGCGCCAGCAGGGCAGCCGGGACAGGGGGAAGAGAGACCCAGTACTTC. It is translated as CASRAAGTGGRETQYF.